This entry lists 14 T cell receptor beta chains sequenced from one sample in a study of cytomegalovirus exposure and HLA in healthy donors. The PCR had 60 Vbeta and 13 Jbeta primers. Sequenced by immunoSEQ multiplex PCR; TCRdb stores in-frame clones only, minus some. The sample table includes tens of thousands of clones. The specimen sequenced was PBMCs. The receptors stem from a female donor in good health and CMV-seropositive.

The chain links TRBV11-3 to TRBJ2-7; TRBD2 matches 10 bases. J gave up 2 bases and V 3 bases, and 4 bases lay outside the gene matches. Germline CDR1 and CDR2: SGHNT and YENEEA. This CDR3 has 15 residues. The CDR3 protein is CASSFEAGGTYEQYF. The CDR3 DNA reads TGTGCCAGCAGCTTCGAAGCGGGGGGGACCTACGAGCAGTACTTC.

The chain recombines TRBV6-5 with TRBJ2-1; D is undetermined. V lost 2 bases to trimming and J lost 5 bases, with 10 bases between them. CDR1 is MNHEY and CDR2 is SVGAGI in the germline V gene. CDR3 length: 14 residues. The CDR3 loop reads CASSYTAVHNEQFF. CDR3 DNA: TGTGCCAGCAGTTACACCGCGGTCCACAATGAGCAGTTCTTC.

J is TRBJ2-5 and V is TRBV5-1; no reliable D call. Germline V CDR1 and CDR2: SGHRS, YFSETQ. V was shortened by 0 bases and J by 3 bases, with 6 bases between the two germline ends. The CDR3 length is 13 residues. CDR3 in amino acids: CASSLALKETQYF. CDR3 in DNA: TGCGCCAGCAGCTTGGCTCTTAAAGAGACCCAGTACTTC.

This CDR3 is CASSSPGLAGVFYNEQFF. The CDR3 region has the DNA TGTGCCAGCAGCTCTCCGGGACTAGCGGGAGTTTTCTACAATGAGCAGTTCTTC. The chain joins TRBV11-1 to TRBJ2-1; 14 bases are shared with TRBD2. CDR3 length equals 18 residues. Germline V gives CDR1 SGHAT, CDR2 FQDESV (reference sequence). V was clipped by 4 bases and J by 3 bases; unmatched bases: 8.

The V and J genes are TRBV29-1 and TRBJ2-5, with 7 bases lining up with TRBD1. From germline, CDR1 is SQVTM and CDR2 ANQGSEA. This CDR3 is 15 amino acids long. The trim removed 6 bases at V and 5 bases at J, leaving 15 bases unmatched. The CDR3 region is CSVRDTSTRGETQYF. CDR3 DNA sequence: TGCAGCGTAAGGGACACCTCAACCAGGGGGGAGACCCAGTACTTC.

The rearrangement joins TRBV28 to TRBJ1-5, with D maybe TRBD1 (5 bases). The CDR3 contains 16 residues. The germline gives CDR1 MDHEN, CDR2 SYDVKM. V was cut by 6 bases and J by 2 bases, with 17 bases left in between. CDR3 loop: CASSLDRIMGNQPQHF. The CDR3 nucleotides are TGTGCCAGCAGCCTCGACAGAATCATGGGCAATCAGCCCCAGCATTTT.

V gene TRBV6-5 combines with J gene TRBJ2-5; TRBD1 agrees at 7 bases. The CDR3 has 15 residues. V lost 0 bases to trimming and J lost 6 bases; unmatched junction nucleotides: 7. CDR1 and CDR2 from the germline V gene are MNHEY and SVGAGI. The CDR3 protein is CASSYSLGGAKTQYF. CDR3 DNA: TGTGCCAGCAGTTACTCTCTAGGGGGCGCGAAGACCCAGTACTTC.

This chain uses TRBV7-6 with TRBJ2-3, with 12 bases matching TRBD2. With V trimmed by 5 bases and J by 4 bases, 4 bases remained unmatched. CDR1 is SGHVS, CDR2 FNYEAQ, per germline. The CDR3 contains 15 residues. CDR3 in amino acids: CASSRLAGAADTQYF. The CDR3, as DNA: TGTGCCAGCAGCAGACTAGCGGGAGCTGCAGATACGCAGTATTTT.

The chain is built from TRBV6-1 and TRBJ1-5, with TRBD1 matching over 8 bases. V trimming: 6 bases; J trimming: 6 bases; junction bases outside the gene matches: 7. The germline CDR1 and CDR2 sequences are MNHNS and SASEGT. The CDR3 sequence is 14 residues long. CDR3 region: CASRHTGGGQPQHF. CDR3 nucleotides: TGTGCCAGCAGACATACAGGGGGGGGTCAGCCCCAGCATTTT.

V and J are TRBV6-5 and TRBJ1-2; no definite D call. The V and J ends lost 0 bases and 2 bases respectively, with 10 bases between them. Germline V gene sequence: CDR1 MNHEY, CDR2 SVGAGI. There are 15 residues in the CDR3. The CDR3 nucleotides are TGTGCCAGCAGTTACTCGATGGTCGGGAACTATGGCTACACCTTC. Translating it yields CASSYSMVGNYGYTF.

The gene calls are TRBV5-1 and TRBJ2-7, with a weak D call TRBD2 (6 bases). Germline assignment: CDR1 SGHRS and CDR2 YFSETQ. The CDR3 runs 15 residues. V dropped 2 bases and J dropped 4 bases, with 16 bases sitting between them. CDR3 region: CASSFHPGEGYEQYF. DNA of the CDR3: TGCGCCAGCAGCTTCCACCCGGGGGAAGGATACGAGCAGTACTTC.

The chain combines TRBV5-1 with TRBJ2-7, with TRBD2 matching over 13 bases. Germline V gene sequence: CDR1 SGHRS, CDR2 YFSETQ. This CDR3 has 16 amino acids. Losses at the gene ends were 4 bases for V and 4 bases for J; bases not matched to a gene: 8. CDR3 nucleotides: TGCGCCAGCAGCCCCGGACTAGCGGGAGTTCAGTACGAGCAGTACTTC. Translating it yields CASSPGLAGVQYEQYF.

The V call is TRBV18, the J call TRBJ2-7, with 8 nucleotides matching TRBD1. With 3 bases clipped from V and 0 bases from J, the junction kept 10 bases outside the gene matches. This CDR3 has 17 amino acids. CDR1 is KGHSH and CDR2 is LQKENI in the germline V gene. This CDR3 reads CASSPNPWTGLSYEQYF. CDR3 DNA: TGTGCCAGCTCACCCAACCCGTGGACAGGGCTCTCCTACGAGCAGTACTTC.

The CDR3, as DNA: TGTGCCAGCAGCTTAGGGAGCGGGTCGAATTACGAGCAGTACTTC. Amino acids: CASSLGSGSNYEQYF. This chain connects TRBV11-3 to TRBJ2-7; D possibly corresponds to TRBD2 (6 bases). V was pared by 1 base and J by 4 bases, with 14 bases between. The CDR3 length is 15 residues. Per germline, CDR1 SGHNT and CDR2 YENEEA.